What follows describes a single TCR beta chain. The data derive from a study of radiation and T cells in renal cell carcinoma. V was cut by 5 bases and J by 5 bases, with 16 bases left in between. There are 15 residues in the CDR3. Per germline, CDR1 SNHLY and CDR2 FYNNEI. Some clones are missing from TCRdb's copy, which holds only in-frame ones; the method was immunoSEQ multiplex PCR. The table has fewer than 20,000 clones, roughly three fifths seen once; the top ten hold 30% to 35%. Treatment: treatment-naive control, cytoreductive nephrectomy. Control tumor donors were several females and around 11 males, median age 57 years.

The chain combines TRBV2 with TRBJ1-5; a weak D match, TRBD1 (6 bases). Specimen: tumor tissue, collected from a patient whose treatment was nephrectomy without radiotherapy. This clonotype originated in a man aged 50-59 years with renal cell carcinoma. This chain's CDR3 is CASSNLDRSYQPQHF. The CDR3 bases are TGTGCCAGCAGTAACCTAGACAGGAGTTATCAGCCCCAGCATTTT.